The rows below give T cell receptor beta chains drawn from one sample of a study of OX40 agonist ivuxolimab in advanced cancers. Assay used: immunoSEQ multiplex PCR; TCRdb lists only in-frame clones, some missing. This repertoire shows about 68,000 clones, approximately 85% found once; its top ten account for less than 8%. Sequencing was performed on CD4+ or CD8+ T cells sorted from blood, taken in a trial of the OX40 agonist ivuxolimab. The receptors stem from an adult with an advanced solid tumor such as melanoma, head and neck, liver or kidney cancer. Each CDR3 is given with its conserved first and last residue. A D gene is named only where the DNA matches it firmly. Rows may omit the clone size; those that give it use once, few, many or a size class.

V gene: TRBV10-2; clone size: once; D gene: -; J gene: TRBJ1-2; CDR3 DNA: TGCGCCAGCACCTCGAAGGGCGGTGGCTACACCTTC; CDR3 protein: CASTSKGGGYTF
V gene: TRBV29-1; clone size: -; D gene: -; J gene: TRBJ1-2; CDR3 DNA: TGCAGCGTTGAATATGGAGGCTATGGCTACACCTTC; CDR3 protein: CSVEYGGYGYTF
V gene: TRBV6-6; clone size: -; D gene: -; J gene: TRBJ2-7; CDR3 DNA: TGTGCCAGCAGTTACTCGGGGAACTACGAGCAGTACTTC; CDR3 protein: CASSYSGNYEQYF
V gene: TRBV19; clone size: -; D gene: -; J gene: TRBJ2-7; CDR3 DNA: TGTGCCAGTAGGATCCGGGCCGATTCCTACGAGCAGTACTTC; CDR3 protein: CASRIRADSYEQYF
V gene: TRBV6-1; clone size: -; D gene: -; J gene: TRBJ1-5; CDR3 DNA: TGTGCCAGCAGTGAAAGGTACAATCAGCCCCAGCATTTT; CDR3 protein: CASSERYNQPQHF
V gene: TRBV7-3; clone size: -; D gene: TRBD2; J gene: TRBJ2-5; CDR3 DNA: TGTGCCAGCAGCCCTGGACTAGCTGAGACCCAGTACTTC; CDR3 protein: CASSPGLAETQYF
V gene: TRBV18; clone size: few; D gene: -; J gene: TRBJ2-7; CDR3 DNA: TGTGCCAGCTCACTAGACAGCTCCTACGAGCAGTACTTC; CDR3 protein: CASSLDSSYEQYF
V gene: TRBV27; clone size: -; D gene: -; J gene: TRBJ1-4; CDR3 DNA: TGTGCCAGCAGTTTATCGGTTGCAACTAATGAAAAACTGTTTTTT; CDR3 protein: CASSLSVATNEKLFF
V gene: TRBV19; clone size: -; D gene: TRBD2; J gene: TRBJ2-1; CDR3 DNA: TGTGCCAGTAGTATAGTCGGGCTAGCGGGAGACAATGAGCAGTTCTTC; CDR3 protein: CASSIVGLAGDNEQFF
V gene: TRBV30; clone size: once; D gene: -; J gene: TRBJ2-3; CDR3 DNA: TGTGCCTGCTCCCAGTTTGATACGCAGTATTTT; CDR3 protein: CACSQFDTQYF
V gene: TRBV5-1; clone size: -; D gene: TRBD1; J gene: TRBJ1-4; CDR3 DNA: TGCGCCAGCAGCTTGAAACCCCCGGGACAGGGGGCAACTAATGAAAAACTGTTTTTT; CDR3 protein: CASSLKPPGQGATNEKLFF